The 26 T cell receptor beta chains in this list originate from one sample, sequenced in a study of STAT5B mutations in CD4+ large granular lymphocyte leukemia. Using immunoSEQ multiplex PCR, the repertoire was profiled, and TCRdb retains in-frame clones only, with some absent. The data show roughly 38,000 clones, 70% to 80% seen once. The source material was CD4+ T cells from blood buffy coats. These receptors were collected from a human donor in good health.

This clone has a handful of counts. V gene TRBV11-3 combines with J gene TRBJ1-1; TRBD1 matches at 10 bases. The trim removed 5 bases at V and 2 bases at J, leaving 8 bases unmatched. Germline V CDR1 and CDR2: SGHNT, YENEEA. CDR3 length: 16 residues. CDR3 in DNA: TGTGCCAGCAGCGTCGGACAGGGGGTAGGAAACACTGAAGCTTTCTTT. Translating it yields CASSVGQGVGNTEAFF. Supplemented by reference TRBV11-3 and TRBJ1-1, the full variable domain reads EAGVVQSPRYKIIEKKQPVAFWCNPISGHNTLYWYLQNLGQGPELLIRYENEEAVDDSQLPKDRFSAERLKGVDSTLKIQPAELGDSAVYLCASSVGQGVGNTEAFFGQGTRLTVV.

CDR3 coding DNA: TGTGCCAGCAGTCCGATAGCGGGCTATTCTCCCGGGGAGCTGTTTTTT. This encodes CASSPIAGYSPGELFF. The rearrangement links TRBV27 to TRBJ2-2; 7 bases are a match to TRBD2. This CDR3 spans 16 amino acids. J lost 6 bases, V lost 5 bases, and 12 bases had no gene match. The germline CDR1 and CDR2 sequences are MNHEY and SMNVEV (reference sequence).

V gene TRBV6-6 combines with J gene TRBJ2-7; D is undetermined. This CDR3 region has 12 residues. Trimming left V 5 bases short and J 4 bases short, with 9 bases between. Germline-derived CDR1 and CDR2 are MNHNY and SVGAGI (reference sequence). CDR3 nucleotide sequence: TGTGCCAGCAGTGTTGACGTATACGAGCAGTACTTC. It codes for CASSVDVYEQYF.

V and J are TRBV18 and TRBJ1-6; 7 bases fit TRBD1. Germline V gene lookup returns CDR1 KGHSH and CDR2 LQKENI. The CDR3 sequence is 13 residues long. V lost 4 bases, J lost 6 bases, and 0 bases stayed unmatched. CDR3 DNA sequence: TGTGCCAGCTCACGGGACAGTAATTCACCCCTCCACTTT. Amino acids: CASSRDSNSPLHF. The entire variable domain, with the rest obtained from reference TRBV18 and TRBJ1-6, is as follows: NAGVMQNPRHLVRRRGQEARLRCSPMKGHSHVYWYRQLPEEGLKFMVYLQKENIIDESGMPKERFSAEFPKEGPSILRIQQVVRGDSAAYFCASSRDSNSPLHFGNGTRLTVT.

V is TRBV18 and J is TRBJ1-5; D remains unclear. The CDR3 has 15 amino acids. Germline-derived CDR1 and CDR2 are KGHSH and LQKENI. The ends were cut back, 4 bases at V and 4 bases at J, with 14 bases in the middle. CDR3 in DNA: TGTGCCAGCTCACGCGGGCCGGAAGGGAATCAGCCCCAGCATTTT. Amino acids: CASSRGPEGNQPQHF. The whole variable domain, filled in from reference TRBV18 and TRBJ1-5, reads NAGVMQNPRHLVRRRGQEARLRCSPMKGHSHVYWYRQLPEEGLKFMVYLQKENIIDESGMPKERFSAEFPKEGPSILRIQQVVRGDSAAYFCASSRGPEGNQPQHFGDGTRLSIL.

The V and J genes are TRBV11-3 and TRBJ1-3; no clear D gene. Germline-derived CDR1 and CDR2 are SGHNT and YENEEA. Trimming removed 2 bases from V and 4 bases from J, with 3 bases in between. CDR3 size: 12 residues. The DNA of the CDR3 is TGTGCCAGCAGCTTATCAGGAAACACCATATATTTT. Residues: CASSLSGNTIYF. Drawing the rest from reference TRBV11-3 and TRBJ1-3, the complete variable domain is EAGVVQSPRYKIIEKKQPVAFWCNPISGHNTLYWYLQNLGQGPELLIRYENEEAVDDSQLPKDRFSAERLKGVDSTLKIQPAELGDSAVYLCASSLSGNTIYFGEGSWLTVV.

The CDR3 nucleotides read TGTGCCAGCAGCGTAGAACTAGCGGGAGCAACCCAGTACTTC. As protein: CASSVELAGATQYF. V is TRBV9 and J is TRBJ2-5; TRBD2 agrees at 11 bases. The CDR3 contains 14 residues. J gave up 8 bases and V 0 bases, and 3 bases lay outside the gene matches. Per germline, CDR1 SGDLS and CDR2 YYNGEE.

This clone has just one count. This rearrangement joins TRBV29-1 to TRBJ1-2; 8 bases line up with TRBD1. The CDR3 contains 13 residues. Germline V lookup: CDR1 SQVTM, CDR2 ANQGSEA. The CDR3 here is CIRPDREVHGYTF. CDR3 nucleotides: TGCATTCGTCCGGACAGGGAGGTCCATGGCTACACCTTC.

CDR3 region: CASSLFRQGAYEQYF. The CDR3 nucleotides read TGTGCCAGCAGCTTATTCCGACAGGGGGCCTACGAGCAGTACTTC. The chain carries TRBV11-1 and TRBJ2-7, with 9 positions matching TRBD1. The junction had 4 bases not matched to a gene; V was cut back by 2 bases and J by 2 bases. The germline V gene encodes CDR1 SGHAT and CDR2 FQDESV (reference sequence). The CDR3 contains 15 residues. The full variable domain, its missing parts supplied by reference TRBV11-1 and TRBJ2-7, is EAEVAQSPRYKITEKSQAVAFWCDPISGHATLYWYRQILGQGPELLVQFQDESVVDDSQLPKDRFSAERLKGVDSTLKIQPAELGDSAMYLCASSLFRQGAYEQYFGPGTRLTVT.

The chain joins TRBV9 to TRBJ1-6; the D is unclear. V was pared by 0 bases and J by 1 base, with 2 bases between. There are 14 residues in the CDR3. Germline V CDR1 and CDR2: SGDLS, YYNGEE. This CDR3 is CASSVESYNSPLHF. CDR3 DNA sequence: TGTGCCAGCAGCGTAGAATCCTATAATTCACCCCTCCACTTT.

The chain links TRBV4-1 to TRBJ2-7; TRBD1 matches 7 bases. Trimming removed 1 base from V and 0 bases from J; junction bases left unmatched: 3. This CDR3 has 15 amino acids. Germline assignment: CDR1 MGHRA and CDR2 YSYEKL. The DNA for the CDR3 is TGCGCCAGCAGCCAAGTGGGACAGCTCTCCTACGAGCAGTACTTC. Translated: CASSQVGQLSYEQYF.

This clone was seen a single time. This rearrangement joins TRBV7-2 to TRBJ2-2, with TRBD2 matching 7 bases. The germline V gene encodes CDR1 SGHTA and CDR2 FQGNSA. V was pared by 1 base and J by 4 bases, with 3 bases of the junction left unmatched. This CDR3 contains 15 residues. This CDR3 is CASSLVAGVTGELFF. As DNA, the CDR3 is TGTGCCAGCAGCTTAGTTGCGGGAGTCACCGGGGAGCTGTTTTTT.

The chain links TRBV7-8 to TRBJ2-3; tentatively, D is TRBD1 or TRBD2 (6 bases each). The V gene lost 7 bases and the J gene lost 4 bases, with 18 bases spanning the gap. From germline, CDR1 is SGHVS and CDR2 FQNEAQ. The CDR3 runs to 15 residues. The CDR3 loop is CASIPSVGGSDTQYF. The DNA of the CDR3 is TGTGCCAGCATCCCCTCTGTCGGGGGCTCAGATACGCAGTATTTT.

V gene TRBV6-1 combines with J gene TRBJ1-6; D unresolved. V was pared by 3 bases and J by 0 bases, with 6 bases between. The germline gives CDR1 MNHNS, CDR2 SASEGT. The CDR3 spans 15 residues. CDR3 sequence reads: CASSEMGSYNSPLHF. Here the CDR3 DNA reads TGTGCCAGCAGTGAGATGGGCTCCTATAATTCACCCCTCCACTTT.

The CDR3 region is CASSLGSLNNEQFF. The CDR3 DNA reads TGCGCCAGCAGCTTGGGCTCCCTTAACAATGAGCAGTTCTTC. This chain joins TRBV5-1 and TRBJ2-1, with D hard to call. Per germline, CDR1 SGHRS and CDR2 YFSETQ. The V and J ends lost 0 bases and 5 bases respectively, with 9 bases between them. This CDR3 has 14 residues.

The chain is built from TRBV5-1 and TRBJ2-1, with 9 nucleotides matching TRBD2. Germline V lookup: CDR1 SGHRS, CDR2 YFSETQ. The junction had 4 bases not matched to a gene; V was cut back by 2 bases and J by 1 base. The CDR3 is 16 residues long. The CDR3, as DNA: TGCGCCAGCAGCTTAGGCGGGGGGGCTTCCTACAATGAGCAGTTCTTC. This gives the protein CASSLGGGASYNEQFF.

The CDR3 bases are TGTGCCAGCAGTGAACCCGATATGAACACTGAAGCTTTCTTT. Its protein is CASSEPDMNTEAFF. The chain combines TRBV2 with TRBJ1-1, with D unresolved. CDR1 SNHLY and CDR2 FYNNEI come from the germline V gene. The CDR3 is 14 amino acids. Trimming removed 2 bases at V and 0 bases at J, with 7 bases between.

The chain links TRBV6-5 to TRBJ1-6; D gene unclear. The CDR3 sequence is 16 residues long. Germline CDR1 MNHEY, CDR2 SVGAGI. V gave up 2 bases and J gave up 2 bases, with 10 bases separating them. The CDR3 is CASSYEASTYNSPLHF. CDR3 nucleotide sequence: TGTGCCAGCAGTTACGAGGCGAGCACCTATAATTCACCCCTCCACTTT.

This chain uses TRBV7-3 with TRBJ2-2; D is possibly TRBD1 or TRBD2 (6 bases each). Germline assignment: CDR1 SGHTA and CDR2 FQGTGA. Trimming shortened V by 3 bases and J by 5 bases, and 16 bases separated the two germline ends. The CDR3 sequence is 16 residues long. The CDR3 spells CASSFRGRSGTGELFF. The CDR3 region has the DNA TGTGCCAGCAGCTTTAGGGGGAGGTCGGGGACCGGGGAGCTGTTTTTT.

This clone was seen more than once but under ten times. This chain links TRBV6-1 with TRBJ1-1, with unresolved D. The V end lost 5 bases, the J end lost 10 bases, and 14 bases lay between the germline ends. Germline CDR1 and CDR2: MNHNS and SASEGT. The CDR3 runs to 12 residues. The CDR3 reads CASSHKRRVAFF. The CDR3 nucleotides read TGTGCCAGCAGTCACAAGAGACGCGTAGCTTTCTTT.

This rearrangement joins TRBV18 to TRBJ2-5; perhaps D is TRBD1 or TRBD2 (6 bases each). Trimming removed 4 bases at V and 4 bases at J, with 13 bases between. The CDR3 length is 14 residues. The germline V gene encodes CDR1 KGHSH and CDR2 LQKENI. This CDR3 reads CASSQEGVAETQYF. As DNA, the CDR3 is TGTGCCAGCTCACAGGAGGGGGTTGCAGAGACCCAGTACTTC.

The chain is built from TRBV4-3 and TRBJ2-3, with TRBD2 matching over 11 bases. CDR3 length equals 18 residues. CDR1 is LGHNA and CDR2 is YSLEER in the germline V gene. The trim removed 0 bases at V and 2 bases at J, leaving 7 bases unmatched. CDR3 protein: CASSQDPRLAGSTDTQYF. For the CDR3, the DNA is TGCGCCAGCAGCCAAGATCCGAGACTAGCGGGATCCACAGATACGCAGTATTTT.

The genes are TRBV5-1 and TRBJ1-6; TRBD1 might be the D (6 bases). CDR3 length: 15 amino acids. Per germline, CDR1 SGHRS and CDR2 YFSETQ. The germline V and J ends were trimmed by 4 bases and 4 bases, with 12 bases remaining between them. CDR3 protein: CASSPGTPYNSPLHF. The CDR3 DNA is TGCGCCAGCAGCCCTGGGACACCATATAATTCACCCCTCCACTTT. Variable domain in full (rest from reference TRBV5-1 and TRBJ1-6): KAGVTQTPRYLIKTRGQQVTLSCSPISGHRSVSWYQQTPGQGLQFLFEYFSETQRNKGNFPGRFSGRQFSNSRSEMNVSTLELGDSALYLCASSPGTPYNSPLHFGNGTRLTVT.

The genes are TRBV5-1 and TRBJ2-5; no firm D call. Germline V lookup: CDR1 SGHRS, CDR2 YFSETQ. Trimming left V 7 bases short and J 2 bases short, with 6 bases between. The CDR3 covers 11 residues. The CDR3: CASALQETQYF. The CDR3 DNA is TGCGCCAGCGCCTTACAAGAGACCCAGTACTTC.

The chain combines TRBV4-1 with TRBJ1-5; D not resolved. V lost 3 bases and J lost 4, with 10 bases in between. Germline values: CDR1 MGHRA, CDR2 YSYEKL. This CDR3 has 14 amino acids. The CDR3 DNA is TGCGCCAGCAGCCACCCAGATTGGAATCAGCCCCAGCATTTT. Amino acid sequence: CASSHPDWNQPQHF.

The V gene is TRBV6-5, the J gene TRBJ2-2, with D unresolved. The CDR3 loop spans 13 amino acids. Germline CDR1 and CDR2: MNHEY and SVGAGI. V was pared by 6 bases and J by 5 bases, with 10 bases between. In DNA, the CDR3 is TGTGCCAGCAGCCCGACGATAACCGGGGAGCTGTTTTTT. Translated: CASSPTITGELFF.